Shown below are 17 T cell receptor beta chains from a single sample sequenced in a study of T-cell memory formation after mild COVID-19. TCRdb used MiXCR to reprocess the 5' RACE reads, holding one entry per CDR3 protein. The sample contains 350,000 to 500,000 distinct CDR3 sequences, more than 15% of which appear only once. The specimen sequenced was PBMCs or a T cell subset sorted from them (not recorded which). These receptors all come from a man aged 18 to 30 who had mild COVID-19 (a few samples of this study predate the infection). Cell type and time point are not known.

This clonotype was picked up one time. The chain combines TRBV2 with TRBJ2-7; tentatively, D is TRBD1 (6 bases). CDR3 length equals 18 residues. V was pared by 8 bases and J by 1 base, with 27 bases between. Germline CDR1 SNHLY, CDR2 FYNNEI. For the CDR3, the DNA is TGTGCCAGCCAGGGTTACAGGGTGGACAGTGAGGTTTCCTACGAGCAGTACTTC. This gives the protein CASQGYRVDSEVSYEQYF.

CDR3 sequence: CASGPAEQYF. The CDR3 nucleotides are TGTGCCAGTGGCCCCGCCGAGCAGTACTTC. The chain carries TRBV19 and TRBJ2-7; D gene uncertain. CDR1 is LNHDA and CDR2 is SQIVND in the germline V gene (reference sequence). This CDR3 is 10 amino acids long. V was clipped by 8 bases and J by 6 bases, with 8 bases between them.

V and J are TRBV12-3 or TRBV12-4 and TRBJ2-3, with D possibly matching TRBD2 (8 bases). CDR3 size: 15 residues. Trimming left V 5 bases short and J 9 bases short, with 21 bases between. The CDR3 region is CASSPLADRPGTQYF. The DNA for the CDR3 is TGTGCCAGCAGTCCACTAGCGGACAGGCCAGGGACGCAGTATTTT.

This clonotype has only a few counts. The chain is built from TRBV28 and TRBJ1-4, with D possibly matching TRBD1 (5 bases). The V gene lost 2 bases and the J gene lost 7 bases, with 11 bases spanning the gap. The length of the CDR3 is 14 residues. Germline-derived CDR1 and CDR2 are MDHEN and SYDVKM. For the CDR3, the DNA is TGTGCCAGCAGTTTAGCCAGGGATGGTGAAAAACTGTTTTTT. This sequence encodes CASSLARDGEKLFF.

This clonotype was picked up many times. This chain connects TRBV12-3 or TRBV12-4 to TRBJ2-7; D uncertain. The length of the CDR3 is 13 residues. The germline V and J ends were trimmed by 3 bases and 0 bases, with 6 bases remaining between them. The CDR3 sequence is CASSFMSSYEQYF. CDR3 coding DNA: TGTGCCAGCAGTTTCATGAGCTCCTACGAGCAGTACTTC.

V is TRBV4-3 and J is TRBJ2-1, with D maybe TRBD2 (5 bases). Germline V lookup: CDR1 LGHNA, CDR2 YSLEER. The CDR3 runs to 16 residues. Trimming stripped 1 base from V and 2 bases from J, with 12 bases between. The CDR3 sequence: CASSQGISEAYNEQFF. In DNA form, the CDR3 reads TGCGCCAGCAGCCAAGGGATCTCGGAGGCCTACAATGAGCAGTTCTTC.

Only a few counts were recorded for this clonotype. The genes are TRBV7-3 and TRBJ1-2; D is undetermined. This CDR3 has 13 amino acids. The V gene's germline CDR1 is SGHTA and CDR2 FQGTGA. V was clipped by 5 bases and J by 8 bases, with 15 bases between them. This chain's CDR3 is CASSPTPGGGYTF. In DNA, the CDR3 is TGTGCCAGCAGCCCAACACCGGGAGGCGGCTACACCTTC.

V gene TRBV5-1 combines with J gene TRBJ2-2, with D perhaps matching TRBD2 (6 bases). V gave up 4 bases and J gave up 8 bases, with 18 bases separating them. CDR1 is SGHRS and CDR2 is YFSETQ in the germline V gene. The CDR3 is made up of 15 amino acids. The CDR3: CASSLSGETQGELFF. DNA for the CDR3: TGCGCCAGCAGCCTCTCGGGGGAGACTCAGGGGGAGCTGTTTTTT.

This clonotype was recorded a few times. For the CDR3, the DNA is TGCGCCAGCAGCTTCCTAAGCGGGGGGGCCGGTGAGCAGTTCTTC. Translated, it gives CASSFLSGGAGEQFF. The chain joins TRBV5-1 to TRBJ2-1; 10 bases fit TRBD2. Trimming at V came to 2 bases and at J to 9 bases, leaving 8 bases not matched to a gene. CDR1 and CDR2 from the germline V gene are SGHRS and YFSETQ. The CDR3 has 15 amino acids.

In its sample, this clonotype was seen many times. The V gene is TRBV7-8, the J gene TRBJ1-3; D call uncertain. The germline V and J ends were trimmed by 5 bases and 5 bases, with 7 bases remaining between them. The CDR3 runs to 12 residues. The germline gives CDR1 SGHVS, CDR2 FQNEAQ. As DNA, the CDR3 is TGTGCCAGCAGCGGCGGCAGAAACACCATATATTTT. Its protein product is CASSGGRNTIYF.

This clonotype came up a few times. The V gene is TRBV15, the J gene TRBJ2-7; 7 bases agree with TRBD2. Germline V gene sequence: CDR1 LNHNV, CDR2 YYDKDF (reference sequence). The CDR3 has 14 residues. The V segment lost 2 bases and the J segment 3 bases; nucleotides outside the gene matches: 4. The CDR3 DNA is TGTGCCACCAGCAGACGGGACTACCTCTACGAGCAGTACGTC. Protein product: CATSRRDYLYEQYV.

A few counts support this clonotype. The V gene is TRBV27, the J gene TRBJ2-7; TRBD1 matches at 9 bases. With V trimmed by 5 bases and J by 2 bases, 16 bases remained unmatched. Per the germline V gene, CDR1 is MNHEY and CDR2 is SMNVEV (reference sequence). CDR3 length equals 18 residues. As DNA, the CDR3 is TGTGCCAGCAGTCAAGGGGGGATATTTCGGGACAGGGCCTACGAGCAGTACTTC. Protein: CASSQGGIFRDRAYEQYF.

CDR3 sequence: CASREAGTGVFAGNTIYF. The CDR3 nucleotides are TGTGCCAGCAGAGAAGCCGGGACAGGTGTTTTCGCGGGAAACACCATATATTTT. The chain joins TRBV12-3 or TRBV12-4 to TRBJ1-3; 8 bases are shared with TRBD1. Losses at the gene ends were 6 bases for V and 4 bases for J; bases not matched to a gene: 17. The CDR3 is 18 residues long.

The gene calls are TRBV12-2 and TRBJ1-5. TRBV12-2 is classified as a pseudogene. This CDR3 spans 16 amino acids. The CDR3 region has the DNA TGTGCAAGTCGCTCCCGTAGGGAGGGGACCCCTCAGCCCCAGCATTTT. Protein product: CASRSRREGTPQPQHF.

The chain employs TRBV7-9 and TRBJ2-7; D might be TRBD2 (6 bases). Germline loops: CDR1 SEHNR, CDR2 FQNEAQ (reference sequence). The CDR3 length is 14 residues. V was clipped by 3 bases and J by 3 bases, with 12 bases between them. CDR3 in amino acids: CASSFGRGRYEQYV. The CDR3 nucleotides are TGTGCCAGCAGCTTCGGGCGGGGTCGCTACGAGCAGTACGTC.

The CDR3 sequence is CASSIHPGQATDTQYF. In DNA, the CDR3 is TGTGCCAGCTCCATTCATCCGGGACAGGCCACAGATACGCAGTATTTT. This chain links TRBV12-3 or TRBV12-4 with TRBJ2-3; 8 bases map to TRBD1. The CDR3 covers 16 residues. The V and J ends lost 8 bases and 2 bases, in that order; junction bases with no gene match: 12.

This rearrangement joins TRBV6-1 to TRBJ1-2; no clear D. The V and J ends lost 5 bases and 7 bases respectively, with 17 bases between them. The germline V gene has CDR1 MNHNS and CDR2 SASEGT. The CDR3 is 14 residues long. As DNA, the CDR3 is TGTGCCAGCAGTCCCCCCTTGGGGATGAGTGGCTACACCTTC. Amino acid sequence: CASSPPLGMSGYTF.